The clone carrying this TCR beta chain was seen repeatedly, ten times or more. TCRdb re-called the 5' RACE reads with MiXCR, one entry per CDR3 protein. The sample shows approximately 60,000 distinct CDR3 sequences, 4.2% of them seen only once. The sample comes from a study of neurological immune-mediated disorders. J lost 5 bases, V lost 4 bases, and 7 bases had no gene match. The CDR3 sequence is 14 residues long. Germline V gene sequence: CDR1 SGHRS, CDR2 YFSETQ. The TCR sequence derives from a man aged 45 to 65 with multiple sclerosis. The chain couples TRBV5-1 to TRBJ2-7; 9 nucleotides align to TRBD1. Sequencing used PBMCs. The DNA of the CDR3 is TGCGCCAGCAGCCCATCGGGACAGGGAAACGAGCAGTACTTC. Encoded protein: CASSPSGQGNEQYF.